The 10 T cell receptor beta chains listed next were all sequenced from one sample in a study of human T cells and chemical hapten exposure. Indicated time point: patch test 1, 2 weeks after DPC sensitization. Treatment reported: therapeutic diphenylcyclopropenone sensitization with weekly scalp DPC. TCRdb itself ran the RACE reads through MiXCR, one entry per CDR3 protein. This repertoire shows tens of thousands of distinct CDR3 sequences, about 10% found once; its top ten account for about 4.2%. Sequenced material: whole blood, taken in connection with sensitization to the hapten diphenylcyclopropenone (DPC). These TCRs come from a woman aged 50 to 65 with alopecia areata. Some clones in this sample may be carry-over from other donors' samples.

CDR3 coding DNA: TGTGCCATCAGTGAGTCCTCCCGCGTTAACAGGGGGCTATCAGCTTTCTTT. This codes for CAISESSRVNRGLSAFF. This chain joins TRBV10-3 and TRBJ1-1; 9 bases map to TRBD1. After removal of 0 bases from V and 10 bases from J, the junction contained 15 bases not matched to a gene. The CDR3 totals 17 residues. Germline values: CDR1 ENHRY, CDR2 SYGVKD.

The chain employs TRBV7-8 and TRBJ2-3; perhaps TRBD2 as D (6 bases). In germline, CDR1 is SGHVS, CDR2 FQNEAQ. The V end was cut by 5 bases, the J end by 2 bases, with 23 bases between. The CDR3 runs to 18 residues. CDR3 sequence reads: CASSRQRIRGGNTDTQYF. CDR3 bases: TGTGCCAGCAGCCGTCAACGGATTAGAGGAGGGAACACAGATACGCAGTATTTT.

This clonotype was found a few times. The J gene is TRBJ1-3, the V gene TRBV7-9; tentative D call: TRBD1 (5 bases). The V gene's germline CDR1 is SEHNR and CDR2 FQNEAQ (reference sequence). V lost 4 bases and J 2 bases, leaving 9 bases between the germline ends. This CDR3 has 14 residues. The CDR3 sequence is CASSSWGTGNTIYF. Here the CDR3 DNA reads TGTGCCAGCAGCTCCTGGGGCACTGGAAACACCATATATTTT.

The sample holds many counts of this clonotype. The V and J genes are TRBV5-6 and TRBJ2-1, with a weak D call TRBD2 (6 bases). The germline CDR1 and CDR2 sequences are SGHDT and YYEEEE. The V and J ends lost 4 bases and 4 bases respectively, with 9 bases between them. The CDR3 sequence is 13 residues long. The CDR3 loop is CASSTGLYNEQFF. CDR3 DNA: TGTGCCAGCAGCACGGGACTTTACAATGAGCAGTTCTTC.

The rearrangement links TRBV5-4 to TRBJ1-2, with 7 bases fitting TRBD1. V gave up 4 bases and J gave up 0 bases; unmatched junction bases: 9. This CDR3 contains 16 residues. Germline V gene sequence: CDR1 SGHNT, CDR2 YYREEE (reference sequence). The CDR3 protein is CASSPPGGLANYGYTF. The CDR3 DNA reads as TGTGCCAGCAGCCCTCCAGGGGGACTAGCTAACTATGGCTACACCTTC.

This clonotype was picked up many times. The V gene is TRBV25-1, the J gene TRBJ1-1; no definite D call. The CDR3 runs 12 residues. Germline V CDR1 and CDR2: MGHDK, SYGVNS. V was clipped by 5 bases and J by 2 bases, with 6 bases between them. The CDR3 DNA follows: TGTGCCAGCAGTAACCGAAACACTGAAGCTTTCTTT. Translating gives CASSNRNTEAFF.

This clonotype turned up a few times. CDR3 region: CASNRYEQYF. CDR3 DNA: TGTGCCAGCAATAGATACGAGCAGTACTTC. This chain joins TRBV27 and TRBJ2-7; D unclear. CDR1 is MNHEY and CDR2 is SMNVEV in the germline V gene (reference sequence). The ends were cut back, 7 bases at V and 4 bases at J, with 5 bases in the middle. This CDR3 region has 10 residues.

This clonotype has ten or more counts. The chain's CDR3 is CASSGVNRGAHNEKLFF. CDR3 DNA: TGTGCCAGCAGCGGCGTAAACCGGGGGGCTCATAATGAAAAACTGTTTTTT. The chain couples TRBV9 to TRBJ1-4; maybe TRBD1 (6 bases). Trimming stripped 3 bases from V and 4 bases from J, with 19 bases between. The CDR3 is made up of 17 amino acids. In germline, CDR1 is SGDLS, CDR2 YYNGEE.

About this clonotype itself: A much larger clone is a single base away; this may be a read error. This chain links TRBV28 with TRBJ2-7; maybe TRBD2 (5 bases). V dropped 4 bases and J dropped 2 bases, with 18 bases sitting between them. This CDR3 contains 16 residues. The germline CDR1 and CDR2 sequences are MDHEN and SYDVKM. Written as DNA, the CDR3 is TGTGCCAGCAGTTCCAATAACCTCCGGGATCCCTACGAGCAGTACTTC. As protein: CASSSNNLRDPYEQYF.

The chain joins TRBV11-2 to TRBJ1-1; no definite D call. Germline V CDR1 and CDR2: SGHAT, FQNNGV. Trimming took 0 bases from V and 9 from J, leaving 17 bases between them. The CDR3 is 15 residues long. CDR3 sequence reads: CASSLEGATRPKAFF. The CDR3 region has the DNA TGTGCCAGCAGCTTAGAAGGCGCTACCCGACCTAAAGCTTTCTTT. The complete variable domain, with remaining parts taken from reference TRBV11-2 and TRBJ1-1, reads EAGVAQSPRYKIIEKRQSVAFWCNPISGHATLYWYQQILGQGPKLLIQFQNNGVVDDSQLPKDRFSAERLKGVDSTLKIQPAKLEDSAVYLCASSLEGATRPKAFFGQGTRLTVV.